One and the same sample provided the 14 T cell receptor beta chains below, sequenced in a study of T cell responses to AZD1222 COVID-19 vaccine (TCRdb year 2021). Libraries were prepared through the immunoSEQ multiplex PCR assay. TCRdb retrieved this table from immuneACCESS and kept in-frame rearrangements only. Not all clones are present; in checked studies, unresolved V genes account for under half, and no reason is known for the remainder. The sample contains 150,000 to 190,000 clones, 80% to 90% of them found a single time. In total, the top ten clones hold approximately 9.1% of the sample. This specimen's time point label, interpreted: about 28 days (+/-7) after the second vaccine dose. The sample in question was peripheral blood, obtained 28 days after the second AZD1222 dose. The receptor set was obtained from an adult who received the AZD1222 COVID-19 vaccine.

This clone has just one count. The chain combines TRBV19 with TRBJ1-5; TRBD1 agrees at 9 bases. The CDR3 extends over 15 amino acids. J gave up 7 bases and V 4 bases, and 8 bases lay outside the gene matches. Germline V lookup: CDR1 LNHDA, CDR2 SQIVND (reference sequence). CDR3 loop: CASSTGQGRDQPQHF. The CDR3, as DNA: TGTGCCAGTAGTACGGGACAGGGTAGGGACCAGCCCCAGCATTTT.

CDR3 DNA sequence: TGTGCCAGCAGTCCAATACAGGTTTCTAACGAGCAGTACTTC. It yields the protein CASSPIQVSNEQYF. The chain is built from TRBV28 and TRBJ2-7; the D gene is possibly TRBD1 (5 bases). Germline CDR1 is MDHEN and CDR2 is SYDVKM. With 5 bases removed from V and 5 bases from J, the gap between germline ends came to 16 bases. This CDR3 has 14 amino acids. The variable domain in full, completed from reference TRBV28 and TRBJ2-7, reads DVKVTQSSRYLVKRTGEKVFLECVQDMDHENMFWYRQDPGLGLRLIYFSYDVKMKEKGDIPEGYSVSREKKERFSLILESASTNQTSMYLCASSPIQVSNEQYFGPGTRLTVT.

The chain employs TRBV5-5 and TRBJ1-4; TRBD1 might be the D (5 bases). Trimming shortened V by 2 bases and J by 0 bases, and 17 bases separated the two germline ends. CDR3 length equals 18 residues. Per the germline V gene, CDR1 is SGHKS and CDR2 is YYEKEE (reference sequence). The CDR3: CASSFRAGRLATNEKLFF. The DNA of the CDR3 is TGTGCCAGCAGCTTCAGGGCAGGGAGGTTGGCAACTAATGAAAAACTGTTTTTT. The complete variable domain, with remaining parts taken from reference TRBV5-5 and TRBJ1-4, reads DAGVTQSPTHLIKTRGQQVTLRCSPISGHKSVSWYQQVLGQGPQFIFQYYEKEERGRGNFPDRFSARQFPNYSSELNVNALLLGDSALYLCASSFRAGRLATNEKLFFGSGTQLSVL.

The chain is built from TRBV28 and TRBJ2-1, with D perhaps TRBD2 (6 bases). CDR1 MDHEN and CDR2 SYDVKM come from the germline V gene. The CDR3 is 16 amino acids. Trimming took 5 bases from V and 4 from J, leaving 18 bases between them. CDR3 region: CASSPTLALTYNEQFF. The CDR3 coding sequence is TGTGCCAGCAGTCCGACACTAGCTCTGACGTACAATGAGCAGTTCTTC.

The chain has TRBV12-3 or TRBV12-4 and TRBJ1-2, with a possible D match to TRBD1 (5 bases). The CDR3 is 12 amino acids. Trimming shortened V by 2 bases and J by 10 bases, and 11 bases separated the two germline ends. This CDR3 is CASSLLSGAYTF. CDR3 DNA sequence: TGTGCCAGCAGTTTACTTTCTGGGGCCTACACCTTC.

As to this clone: In the same sample, other DNA sequences code for this CDR3. J is TRBJ1-5 and V is TRBV7-9; TRBD1 agrees at 7 bases. J was trimmed by 0 bases and V by 5 bases; bases with no gene match: 1. This CDR3 is built from 14 residues. The germline V gene encodes CDR1 SEHNR and CDR2 FQNEAQ (reference sequence). CDR3 sequence reads: CASSRQGSNQPQHF. In DNA, the CDR3 is TGTGCCAGCAGCCGACAGGGTAGCAATCAGCCCCAGCATTTT.

The chain combines TRBV28 with TRBJ1-1, with D perhaps TRBD1 (6 bases). V lost 7 bases and J 1 base, leaving 13 bases between the germline ends. The CDR3 has 14 residues. CDR1 and CDR2 (germline): MDHEN, SYDVKM. As DNA, the CDR3 is TGTGCCAGCAAAGCCGGGGGACAGAACACTGAAGCTTTCTTT. Encoded protein: CASKAGGQNTEAFF.

The chain links TRBV6-5 to TRBJ1-3; D unclear. Germline V CDR1 and CDR2: MNHEY, SVGAGI. The CDR3 runs to 13 residues. The germline V and J ends were trimmed by 6 bases and 4 bases, with 10 bases remaining between them. Here the CDR3 DNA reads TGTGCCAGCAGGGGGAGGATGGGAAACACCATATATTTT. It yields the protein CASRGRMGNTIYF.

The rearrangement links TRBV11-3 to TRBJ2-1, with a possible D match to TRBD1 (5 bases). V was trimmed by 0 bases and J by 5 bases, leaving 20 bases between them. The CDR3 spans 18 residues. Per the germline V gene, CDR1 is SGHNT and CDR2 is YENEEA. CDR3 region: CASSLEVAGRATNNEQFF. CDR3 in DNA: TGTGCCAGCAGCTTAGAGGTAGCAGGCAGGGCGACGAACAATGAGCAGTTCTTC.

CDR3 region: CAWRRGSYEQYF. CDR3 nucleotide sequence: TGTGCCTGGAGAAGGGGGTCCTACGAGCAGTACTTC. This rearrangement joins TRBV30 to TRBJ2-7; weak D call: TRBD1 (6 bases). Germline V gene data show CDR1 as GTSNPN and CDR2 as SVGIG (reference sequence). The CDR3 is 12 residues long. Trimming stripped 3 bases from V and 1 base from J, with 7 bases between.

This chain connects TRBV9 to TRBJ1-1; D unclear. The V end was cut by 4 bases, the J end by 2 bases, with 9 bases between. Germline assignment: CDR1 SGDLS and CDR2 YYNGEE. The length of the CDR3 is 13 residues. CDR3 residues: CASSREENTEAFF. In nucleotides, the CDR3 is TGTGCCAGCAGCCGGGAGGAAAACACTGAAGCTTTCTTT. Full variable domain (rest looked up from reference TRBV9 and TRBJ1-1): DSGVTQTPKHLITATGQRVTLRCSPRSGDLSVYWYQQSLDQGLQFLIQYYNGEERAKGNILERFSAQQFPDLHSELNLSSLELGDSALYFCASSREENTEAFFGQGTRLTVV.

The CDR3, as DNA: TGTGCCAGCAGGCTAAACACAGGGGCCACCGGGGAGCTGTTTTTT. It specifies CASRLNTGATGELFF. The V call is TRBV2, the J call TRBJ2-2; 7 bases align to TRBD1. The CDR3 is 15 amino acids. V was clipped by 6 bases and J by 4 bases; unmatched bases: 8. Germline CDR1 reads SNHLY; CDR2 reads FYNNEI.

The gene calls are TRBV7-2 and TRBJ1-5; the match to TRBD1 covers 9 bases. The junction had 7 bases not matched to a gene; V was cut back by 5 bases and J by 2 bases. The CDR3 runs 16 residues. Germline CDR1 is SGHTA and CDR2 is FQGNSA. CDR3 bases: TGTGCCAGCAGCGCCCAAACAGGGGGCGGCAATCAGCCCCAGCATTTT. This gives the protein CASSAQTGGGNQPQHF.

CDR3 sequence (DNA): TGTGCCAGCAGCTTGGATCAGGGAAATCAGCCCCAGCATTTT. Its protein is CASSLDQGNQPQHF. This chain connects TRBV7-2 to TRBJ1-5; D might be TRBD1 (5 bases). CDR3 length: 14 amino acids. Germline CDR1 is SGHTA and CDR2 is FQGNSA. V lost 3 bases and J lost 4, with 10 bases in between. Full variable domain (outside the CDR3, taken from reference TRBV7-2 and TRBJ1-5): GAGVSQSPSNKVTEKGKDVELRCDPISGHTALYWYRQSLGQGLEFLIYFQGNSAPDKSGLPSDRFSAERTGGSVSTLTIQRTQQEDSAVYLCASSLDQGNQPQHFGDGTRLSIL.